This T cell receptor beta chain originates from a study of CXCR3-negative and CXCR3-positive naive CD8 T cells (dated by TCRdb to the late 2010s). As for the study more broadly: In total, 130 million to 150 million TRB reads were obtained, or roughly 1.5 +/- 0.3 million reads per library. Diversity and physicochemical repertoire analyses covered about a dozen donors pooled from two independent experiments. The TRBV-TRBJ cluster analysis covered naive subsets from 5 or 6 donors and memory cells from 3 donors. The investigation overall reported the following: Freshly isolated PBMCs were used for most assays because CXCR3 expression went down partially after cryopreservation. Because surface CD5, which is linked to self-reactivity in mice, was comparable between the naive subsets, TCR interaction strength was also inferred from the physicochemical properties of TRB CDR3s. Repertoire diversity was comparably high in both naive subsets but much lower in memory CD8+ T cells. TRB CDR3s from CXCR3-positive naive cells showed higher hydrophobicity (lower Kidera factor 4), lower energy, and higher strength and volume indices than CXCR3-negative naive cells. Naive CXCR3-negative and CXCR3-positive cells from the same donor showed similar TRBV-TRBJ usage, whereas memory cells showed distinct patterns.

For each CD8+ T cell subset, flow sorting was done in triplicate, and around 300,000 cells per subset went directly into RLT lysis buffer. Naive CD8+ T cells were defined stringently as CD45RO-CCR7+CD27+CD95- to exclude memory contaminants. Peripheral blood mononuclear cells were isolated from buffy coats by standard density gradient centrifugation. A FACSAria III was used to flow-sort naive CD8+ T cells into CXCR3-negative and CXCR3-positive populations. Total RNA was extracted from sorted cells using an RNeasy Mini Kit. The CDR3 goes from the cysteine to the phenylalanine over 16 residues. The protein alone is recorded here. The sample was run on a NextSeq 550. The Human TCR Profiling Kit (MiLaboratory) was used to prepare UMI-labeled 5' RACE TRB cDNA libraries. The full amount of extracted RNA was used for cDNA synthesis, and the full amount of resulting cDNA was used for PCR amplification. Libraries were prepared in parallel using an identical number of PCR cycles. For the original study's pipeline: About 49,000 +/- 11,000 unique UMI-labeled TRB cDNA molecules per library were extracted with MIGEC and MiXCR, with at least two reads per UMI required. Each library averaged about 40,000 +/- 10,000 functional in-frame TRB CDR3 nucleotide clonotypes without stop codons. After downsampling to 5000 UMI-labeled TRB molecules per sample, diversity metrics, including normalized Shannon-Wiener and Chao1, were computed in VDJtools. VDJtools was used to calculate clonotype-size-weighted physicochemical properties of the central five CDR3 residues, namely interaction energy, strength, volume and Kidera factor 4. Following TCRdb reprocessing, every CDR3 protein sequence forms one entry, and DNA is not provided. The V and J calls and clone size come from TCRdb's table, not from the authors' own analysis. Per the sample table, the count is under 85,000 distinct CDR3 sequences. The ten largest make up approximately 1.5% of the sample.

Regarding this clonotype: What antigen it recognizes has not been identified.

This sequence was found in a human donor in good health. Some clones in this sample may be carry-over from other donors' samples. Sequences were obtained from naive CXCR3- CD8+ T cells from blood. The cell subset or site label for this specimen denotes: CD45RO-CCR7+CD27+CD95- naive CD8+ T cells lacking CXCR3 (TNR3-). Here the chain combines TRBV12-3 or TRBV12-4 and TRBJ2-7; TCRdb designates TRBD2, a call that cannot be tested without DNA. CDR3 sequence: CASSLYLGTPRGEQYF.